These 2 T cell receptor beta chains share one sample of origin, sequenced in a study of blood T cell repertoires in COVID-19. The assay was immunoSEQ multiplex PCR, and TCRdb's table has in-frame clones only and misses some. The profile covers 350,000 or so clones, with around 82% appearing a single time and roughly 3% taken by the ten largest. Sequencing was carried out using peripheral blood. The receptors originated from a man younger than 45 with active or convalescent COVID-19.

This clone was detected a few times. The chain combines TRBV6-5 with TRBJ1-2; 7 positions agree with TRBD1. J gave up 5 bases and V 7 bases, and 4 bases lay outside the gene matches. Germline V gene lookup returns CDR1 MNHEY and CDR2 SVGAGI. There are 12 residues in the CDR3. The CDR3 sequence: CASIGTVYGYTF. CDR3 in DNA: TGTGCCAGCATCGGGACAGTTTATGGCTACACCTTC.

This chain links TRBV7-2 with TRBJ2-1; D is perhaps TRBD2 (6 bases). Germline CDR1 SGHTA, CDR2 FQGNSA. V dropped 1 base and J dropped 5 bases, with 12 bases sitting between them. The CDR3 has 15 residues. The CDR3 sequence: CASSLGGSGHNEQFF. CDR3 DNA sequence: TGTGCCAGCAGCTTAGGAGGTAGCGGCCACAATGAGCAGTTCTTC.